The 30 T cell receptor beta chains listed next were all sequenced from one sample in a study of T cell responses to AZD1222 COVID-19 vaccine. Profiled with immunoSEQ multiplex PCR; TCRdb holds only in-frame clones, not every one. The data show 180,000 or so clones, around nine tenths seen once. The input for sequencing was peripheral blood, taken 28 days after the second AZD1222 dose. The receptor source for this set is an adult who received the AZD1222 COVID-19 vaccine.

This clone was detected once. The rearrangement joins TRBV14 to TRBJ2-7, with 12 bases that match TRBD2. The CDR3 contains 14 residues. Germline CDR1 is SGHDN and CDR2 is FVKESK. Trimming at V came to 8 bases and at J to 6 bases, leaving 8 bases not matched to a gene. The CDR3 sequence: CASSSTSGSLEQYF. The CDR3 DNA follows: TGTGCCAGCTCATCGACTAGCGGGAGTCTCGAGCAGTACTTC.

This clone was detected only once. The rearrangement joins TRBV7-3 to TRBJ2-2, with D possibly being TRBD2 (5 bases). Germline CDR1 reads SGHTA; CDR2 reads FQGTGA. There are 14 residues in the CDR3. Between the trimmed V and J ends, which lost 5 bases and 4 bases, there was a span of 11 bases. The chain's CDR3 is CASSGDAGTGELFF. As DNA, the CDR3 is TGTGCCAGCAGCGGCGACGCGGGCACCGGGGAGCTGTTTTTT.

The J gene is TRBJ2-2, the V gene TRBV11-3; 14 bases fit TRBD2. Germline V gene sequence: CDR1 SGHNT, CDR2 YENEEA. Germline trimming cut 2 bases from V and 6 bases from J; bases unmatched to any gene: 5. The CDR3 extends over 17 amino acids. The CDR3 sequence: CASSLNRLAGGAGELFF. As DNA, the CDR3 is TGTGCCAGCAGCTTAAACAGACTAGCGGGAGGGGCCGGGGAGCTGTTTTTT.

The chain recombines TRBV9 with TRBJ1-1; TRBD1 is a possible D gene (6 bases). CDR1 SGDLS and CDR2 YYNGEE come from the germline V gene. The CDR3 loop spans 15 amino acids. V lost 4 bases and J lost 1, with 14 bases in between. This chain's CDR3 is CASSSVETGNTEAFF. CDR3 bases: TGTGCCAGCAGCTCAGTGGAGACAGGGAACACTGAAGCTTTCTTT. The full variable domain, its missing parts supplied by reference TRBV9 and TRBJ1-1, is DSGVTQTPKHLITATGQRVTLRCSPRSGDLSVYWYQQSLDQGLQFLIQYYNGEERAKGNILERFSAQQFPDLHSELNLSSLELGDSALYFCASSSVETGNTEAFFGQGTRLTVV.

This chain joins TRBV12-3 or TRBV12-4 and TRBJ1-1, with a weak D call TRBD1 (6 bases). This CDR3 comprises 13 residues. Trimming removed 6 bases at V and 7 bases at J, with 15 bases between. The CDR3 DNA reads as TGTGCCAGCAGCAGCGACAGGCCCTATGAAGCTTTCTTT. This translates into CASSSDRPYEAFF.

The V gene is TRBV7-2, the J gene TRBJ1-3; D remains unclear. The CDR3 is made up of 15 amino acids. CDR1 and CDR2 from the germline V gene are SGHTA and FQGNSA. V was clipped by 6 bases and J by 2 bases, with 14 bases between them. The CDR3, as DNA: TGTGCCAGCAGTCCGGGAGCTGGGACTGGAAACACCATATATTTT. Amino acid sequence: CASSPGAGTGNTIYF.

The CDR3 DNA reads TGTGCCAGCAGCAAACCAGCCGGACAGGCCCCTGGAACCCAGTACTTC. Translation: CASSKPAGQAPGTQYF. The genes are TRBV7-9 and TRBJ2-5; 7 positions agree with TRBD1. The trim removed 5 bases at V and 8 bases at J, leaving 17 bases unmatched. The germline gives CDR1 SEHNR, CDR2 FQNEAQ (reference sequence). The CDR3 runs to 16 residues.

This clone occurred once. The V gene is TRBV3-1 (or the pseudogene TRBV3-2), the J gene TRBJ1-2; TRBD1 matches 11 bases. Germline CDR1 is LGHDT and CDR2 is YNNKEL (reference sequence). The CDR3 covers 15 residues. The trim removed 4 bases at V and 4 bases at J, leaving 5 bases unmatched. In DNA, the CDR3 is TGTGCCAGCAGCCCGTGGACAGGGGGCGGCTATGGCTACACCTTC. Protein sequence: CASSPWTGGGYGYTF.

V gene TRBV19 combines with J gene TRBJ1-1; 8 bases are shared with TRBD1. From germline, CDR1 is LNHDA and CDR2 SQIVND (reference sequence). The V segment lost 7 bases and the J segment 1 base; nucleotides outside the gene matches: 2. The CDR3 covers 13 residues. As DNA, the CDR3 is TGTGCCAGTACCGGGACAGGGAACACTGAAGCTTTCTTT. Protein sequence: CASTGTGNTEAFF. Based on the CDR3 plus reference TRBV19 and TRBJ1-1, the full variable domain is DGGITQSPKYLFRKEGQNVTLSCEQNLNHDAMYWYRQDPGQGLRLIYYSQIVNDFQKGDIAEGYSVSREKKESFPLTVTSAQKNPTAFYLCASTGTGNTEAFFGQGTRLTVV.

The rearrangement links TRBV19 to TRBJ2-2, with D unresolved. The germline gives CDR1 LNHDA, CDR2 SQIVND (reference sequence). The length of the CDR3 is 14 residues. Trimming cost V 10 bases and J 4 bases, with 16 bases left between them. The CDR3 loop is CATPKAEVTGELFF. CDR3 DNA: TGTGCCACCCCTAAGGCCGAAGTCACCGGGGAGCTGTTTTTT.

The chain recombines TRBV11-3 with TRBJ2-1, with D uncertain. The germline V and J ends were trimmed by 5 bases and 0 bases, with 17 bases remaining between them. This CDR3 region has 17 residues. Germline assignment: CDR1 SGHNT and CDR2 YENEEA. Here the CDR3 reads CASSPITDNRSYNEQFF. The CDR3 DNA is TGTGCCAGCAGCCCTATAACTGACAACCGCTCCTACAATGAGCAGTTCTTC.

The genes are TRBV30 and TRBJ1-2, with D possibly matching TRBD1 (6 bases). With 4 bases removed from V and 6 bases from J, the gap between germline ends came to 27 bases. The CDR3 contains 17 residues. Germline assignment: CDR1 GTSNPN and CDR2 SVGIG (reference sequence). This CDR3 reads CAWTPLGTGFGPNGYTF. CDR3 sequence (DNA): TGTGCCTGGACTCCGCTGGGAACAGGGTTTGGCCCTAATGGCTACACCTTC.

The genes are TRBV6-6 and TRBJ1-1; a possible D gene is TRBD1 (6 bases). Germline lookup yields CDR1 MNHNY and CDR2 SVGAGI (reference sequence). Trimming took 5 bases from V and 1 from J, leaving 14 bases between them. This CDR3 is 15 amino acids long. This CDR3 is CASSTQQGKNTEAFF. The CDR3, as DNA: TGTGCCAGCAGTACCCAGCAGGGGAAGAACACTGAAGCTTTCTTT.

The chain couples TRBV10-3 to TRBJ2-7, with 11 bases matching TRBD2. V was clipped by 8 bases and J by 6 bases; unmatched bases: 3. This CDR3 contains 12 residues. Germline V gives CDR1 ENHRY, CDR2 SYGVKD. DNA of the CDR3: TGTGCCATCGGGACTAGCGGTTCCGAGCAGTACTTC. Amino acid sequence: CAIGTSGSEQYF.

V and J are TRBV7-2 and TRBJ1-1, with no clear D. This CDR3 contains 12 residues. Germline CDR1 reads SGHTA; CDR2 reads FQGNSA. V lost 1 base to trimming and J lost 6 bases, with 6 bases between them. CDR3 region: CASSLVRAEAFF. DNA for the CDR3: TGTGCCAGCAGCTTAGTAAGGGCTGAAGCTTTCTTT. The complete variable domain, with remaining parts taken from reference TRBV7-2 and TRBJ1-1, reads GAGVSQSPSNKVTEKGKDVELRCDPISGHTALYWYRQSLGQGLEFLIYFQGNSAPDKSGLPSDRFSAERTGGSVSTLTIQRTQQEDSAVYLCASSLVRAEAFFGQGTRLTVV.

This sequence joins TRBV2 and TRBJ2-5, with 7 positions matching TRBD2. Per the germline V gene, CDR1 is SNHLY and CDR2 is FYNNEI. After removal of 4 bases from V and 2 bases from J, the junction contained 10 bases not matched to a gene. The CDR3 length is 16 residues. The CDR3, as DNA: TGTGCCAGCAGTGCCCTTCGACTAGCAGCTCAAGAGACCCAGTACTTC. Protein sequence: CASSALRLAAQETQYF.

CDR3 amino acids: CASILRDSSTDTQYF. CDR3 bases: TGTGCCAGTATTCTCAGGGACAGCAGCACAGATACGCAGTATTTT. This chain joins TRBV19 and TRBJ2-3, with 7 nucleotides matching TRBD1. This CDR3 has 15 amino acids. Trimming took 7 bases from V and 0 from J; bases not matched to a gene: 7. Germline CDR1 reads LNHDA; CDR2 reads SQIVND (reference sequence).

In DNA, the CDR3 is TGTGCCGTCGACAGGGAACGTGAGCAGTTCTTC. It codes for CAVDREREQFF. The chain is built from TRBV10-3 and TRBJ2-1; 7 bases align to TRBD1. This CDR3 contains 11 residues. J was trimmed by 9 bases and V by 11 bases; bases with no gene match: 7. From germline, CDR1 is ENHRY and CDR2 SYGVKD.

This clone appeared a few times. This sequence joins TRBV5-1 and TRBJ2-2, with D perhaps TRBD2 (5 bases). Germline V CDR1 and CDR2: SGHRS, YFSETQ. Trimming took 6 bases from V and 4 from J, leaving 22 bases between them. This CDR3 contains 17 residues. This CDR3 reads CASNPIGRLGSTGELFF. As DNA, the CDR3 is TGCGCCAGCAACCCAATCGGACGCCTGGGGAGCACCGGGGAGCTGTTTTTT.

V gene TRBV2 combines with J gene TRBJ2-5; 9 bases are shared with TRBD2. J lost 1 base, V lost 6 bases, and 3 bases had no gene match. The CDR3 has 14 residues. Germline assignment: CDR1 SNHLY and CDR2 FYNNEI. The CDR3 loop is CASSRTSVQETQYF. In DNA form, the CDR3 reads TGTGCCAGCAGCCGGACTAGCGTCCAAGAGACCCAGTACTTC.

Here the CDR3 DNA reads TGTGCCAGTAGTTCTTCGCGCGGGAGCCCCAATGAGCAGTTCTTC. Its translation is CASSSSRGSPNEQFF. V and J are TRBV19 and TRBJ2-1, with TRBD2 matching 7 bases. Germline V gives CDR1 LNHDA, CDR2 SQIVND (reference sequence). This CDR3 is 15 amino acids long. Losses at the gene ends were 5 bases for V and 6 bases for J; bases not matched to a gene: 10.

The J gene is TRBJ1-1, the V gene TRBV11-2; D gene ambiguous. Germline V CDR1 and CDR2: SGHAT, FQNNGV. Trimming removed 5 bases at V and 6 bases at J, with 19 bases between. This CDR3 comprises 15 residues. The CDR3 DNA is TGTGCCAGCAGCATCTCTAGGACCGTTCCCGCTGAAGCTTTCTTT. Protein sequence: CASSISRTVPAEAFF.

V is TRBV4-2 and J is TRBJ1-5; 10 bases agree with TRBD1. J was trimmed by 2 bases and V by 4 bases; bases with no gene match: 5. The CDR3 length is 16 residues. Looked up from germline, CDR1 is LGHNA and CDR2 is YNFKEQ. The CDR3 sequence: CASSPRGTGGNQPQHF. CDR3 coding DNA: TGTGCCAGCAGCCCGAGGGGGACAGGGGGCAATCAGCCCCAGCATTTT.

The chain carries TRBV7-9 and TRBJ2-5; possible D gene TRBD2, 6 bases. CDR3 size: 18 residues. The V end was cut by 4 bases, the J end by 3 bases, with 24 bases between. Germline V gene sequence: CDR1 SEHNR, CDR2 FQNEAQ (reference sequence). CDR3 loop: CASSSATSRMPSKETQYF. Written as DNA, the CDR3 is TGTGCCAGCAGCTCGGCTACTAGCAGGATGCCCTCAAAAGAGACCCAGTACTTC.

The count of this clone is one. The chain employs TRBV6-1 and TRBJ2-4; D unclear. V was pared by 0 bases and J by 9 bases, with 6 bases between. Germline CDR1 and CDR2: MNHNS and SASEGT. The CDR3 totals 12 residues. CDR3 amino acids: CASSEAPAIQYF. As DNA, the CDR3 is TGTGCCAGCAGTGAAGCCCCCGCCATTCAGTACTTC.

CDR3 in DNA: TGTGCCAGCAGCCGAGGACTTCTCTCCTACGAGCAGTACTTC. Protein product: CASSRGLLSYEQYF. The rearrangement uses TRBV7-8 and TRBJ2-7, with a tentative D call TRBD2 (5 bases). Germline CDR1 and CDR2: SGHVS and FQNEAQ. The CDR3 is 14 residues long. The V end lost 5 bases, the J end lost 0 bases, and 11 bases lay between the germline ends.

The chain couples TRBV7-2 to TRBJ2-3; D unclear. The V gene's germline CDR1 is SGHTA and CDR2 FQGNSA. The CDR3 loop spans 15 amino acids. Trimming left V 1 base short and J 4 bases short, with 12 bases between. The CDR3 DNA reads TGTGCCAGCAGCTTAGTGCCCAATGCTCCAGATACGCAGTATTTT. Translating gives CASSLVPNAPDTQYF.

Notes on this clone: The identical CDR3 is also encoded by other nucleotide sequences in the sample. The rearrangement links TRBV5-1 to TRBJ2-2; D is uncertain. Trimming stripped 2 bases from V and 0 bases from J, with 5 bases between. Germline V CDR1 and CDR2: SGHRS, YFSETQ. This CDR3 contains 14 residues. The CDR3: CASSFGPNTGELFF. As DNA, the CDR3 is TGCGCCAGCAGCTTTGGTCCGAACACCGGGGAGCTGTTTTTT.

The V and J genes are TRBV27 and TRBJ1-2, with D unclear. The V and J ends lost 2 bases and 2 bases respectively, with 6 bases between them. Germline V gives CDR1 MNHEY, CDR2 SMNVEV (reference sequence). This CDR3 is 13 amino acids long. The CDR3 region is CASSLGLNYGYTF. Written as DNA, the CDR3 is TGTGCCAGCAGTTTAGGGTTGAACTATGGCTACACCTTC.

V usage is TRBV6-4 and J usage is TRBJ2-3; maybe TRBD2 (7 bases). This CDR3 contains 17 residues. Germline CDR1 is MRHNA and CDR2 is SNTAGT. Trimming removed 2 bases at V and 8 bases at J, with 23 bases between. The CDR3 sequence is CASSDQPAGATPGTQYF. Here the CDR3 DNA reads TGTGCCAGCAGTGACCAACCGGCGGGGGCGACCCCGGGTACGCAGTATTTT.